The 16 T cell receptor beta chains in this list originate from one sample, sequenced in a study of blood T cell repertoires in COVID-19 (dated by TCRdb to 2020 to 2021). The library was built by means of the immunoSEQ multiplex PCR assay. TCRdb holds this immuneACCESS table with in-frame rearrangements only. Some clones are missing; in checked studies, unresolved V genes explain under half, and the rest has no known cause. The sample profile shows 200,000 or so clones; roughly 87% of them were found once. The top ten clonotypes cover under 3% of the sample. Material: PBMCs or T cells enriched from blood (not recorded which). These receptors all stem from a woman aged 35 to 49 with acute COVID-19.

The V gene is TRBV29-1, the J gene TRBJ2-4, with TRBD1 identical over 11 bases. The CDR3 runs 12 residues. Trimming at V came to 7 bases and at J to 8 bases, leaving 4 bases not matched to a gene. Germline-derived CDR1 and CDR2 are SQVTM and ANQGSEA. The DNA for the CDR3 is TGCAGCGCCGGACAGGGGGCGGACATTCAGTACTTC. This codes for CSAGQGADIQYF.

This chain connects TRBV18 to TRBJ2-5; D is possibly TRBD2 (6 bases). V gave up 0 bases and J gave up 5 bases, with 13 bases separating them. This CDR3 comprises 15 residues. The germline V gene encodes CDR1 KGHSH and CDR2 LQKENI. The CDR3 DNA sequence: TGTGCCAGCTCACCACCCGGGATTCGGGGGGAGACCCAGTACTTC. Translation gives CASSPPGIRGETQYF.

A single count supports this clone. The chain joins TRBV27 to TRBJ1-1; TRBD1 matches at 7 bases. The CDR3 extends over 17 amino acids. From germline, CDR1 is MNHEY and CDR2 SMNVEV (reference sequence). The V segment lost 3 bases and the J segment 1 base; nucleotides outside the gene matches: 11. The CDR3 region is CASSLRPVQGGNTEAFF. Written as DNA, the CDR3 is TGTGCCAGCAGTTTGCGGCCGGTTCAGGGGGGGAACACTGAAGCTTTCTTT.

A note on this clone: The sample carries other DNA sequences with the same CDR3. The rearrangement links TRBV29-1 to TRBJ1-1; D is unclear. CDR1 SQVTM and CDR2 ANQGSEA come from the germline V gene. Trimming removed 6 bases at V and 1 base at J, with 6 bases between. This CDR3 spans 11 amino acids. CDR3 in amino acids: CSVEQNTEAFF. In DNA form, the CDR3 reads TGCAGCGTCGAGCAGAACACTGAAGCTTTCTTT.

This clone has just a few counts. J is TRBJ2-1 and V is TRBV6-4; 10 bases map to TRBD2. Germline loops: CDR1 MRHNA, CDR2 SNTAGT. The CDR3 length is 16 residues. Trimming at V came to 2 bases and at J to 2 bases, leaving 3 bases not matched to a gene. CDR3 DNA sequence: TGTGCCAGCAGTGACCTCGGGACTAGCGCCTACAATGAGCAGTTCTTC. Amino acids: CASSDLGTSAYNEQFF.

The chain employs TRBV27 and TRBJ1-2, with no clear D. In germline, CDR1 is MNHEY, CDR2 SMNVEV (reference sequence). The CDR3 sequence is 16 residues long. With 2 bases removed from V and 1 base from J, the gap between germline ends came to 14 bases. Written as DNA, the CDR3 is TGTGCCAGCAGTTTAGGACCCCGAGAGGGTAACTATGGCTACACCTTC. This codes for CASSLGPREGNYGYTF.

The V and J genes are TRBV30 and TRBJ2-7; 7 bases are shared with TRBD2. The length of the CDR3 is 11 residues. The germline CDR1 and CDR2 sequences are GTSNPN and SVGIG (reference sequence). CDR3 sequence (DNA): TGTGCGGGGGGGGTGACCTACGAGCAGTACTTC. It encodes CAGGVTYEQYF.

CDR3 region: CASSLSRAQMDYTF. CDR3 in DNA: TGTGCCAGCAGCTTGAGCAGGGCCCAGATGGACTACACCTTC. This chain connects TRBV7-2 to TRBJ1-2; D may be TRBD1 (5 bases). The CDR3 runs to 14 residues. Germline V gene lookup returns CDR1 SGHTA and CDR2 FQGNSA. V was shortened by 3 bases and J by 10 bases, with 18 bases between the two germline ends. The whole variable domain, remainder taken from reference TRBV7-2 and TRBJ1-2, is GAGVSQSPSNKVTEKGKDVELRCDPISGHTALYWYRQSLGQGLEFLIYFQGNSAPDKSGLPSDRFSAERTGGSVSTLTIQRTQQEDSAVYLCASSLSRAQMDYTFGSGTRLTVV.

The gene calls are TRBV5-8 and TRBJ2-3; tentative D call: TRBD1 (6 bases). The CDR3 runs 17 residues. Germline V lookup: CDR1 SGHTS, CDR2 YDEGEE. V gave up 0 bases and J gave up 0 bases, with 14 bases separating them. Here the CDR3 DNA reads TGTGCCAGCAGCTTGGTAAACAGGGAGACTAGCACAGATACGCAGTATTTT. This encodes CASSLVNRETSTDTQYF.

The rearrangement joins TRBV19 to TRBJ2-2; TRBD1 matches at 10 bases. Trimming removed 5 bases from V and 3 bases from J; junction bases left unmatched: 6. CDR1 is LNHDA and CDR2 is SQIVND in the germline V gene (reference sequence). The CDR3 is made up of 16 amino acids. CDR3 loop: CASSVSDRGDTGELFF. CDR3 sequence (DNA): TGTGCCAGTAGTGTCTCGGACAGGGGGGACACCGGGGAGCTGTTTTTT.

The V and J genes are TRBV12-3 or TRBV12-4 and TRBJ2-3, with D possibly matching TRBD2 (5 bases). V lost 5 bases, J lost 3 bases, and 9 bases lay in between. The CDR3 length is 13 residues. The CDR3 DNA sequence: TGTGCCAGCAGTACCGGGATAACAGATACGCAGTATTTT. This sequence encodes CASSTGITDTQYF.

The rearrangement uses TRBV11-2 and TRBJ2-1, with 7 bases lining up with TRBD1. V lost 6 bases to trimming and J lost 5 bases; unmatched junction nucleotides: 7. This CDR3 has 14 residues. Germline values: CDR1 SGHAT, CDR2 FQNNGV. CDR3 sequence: CASRNGQEDNEQFF. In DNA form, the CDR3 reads TGTGCCAGCAGAAACGGACAGGAAGACAATGAGCAGTTCTTC.

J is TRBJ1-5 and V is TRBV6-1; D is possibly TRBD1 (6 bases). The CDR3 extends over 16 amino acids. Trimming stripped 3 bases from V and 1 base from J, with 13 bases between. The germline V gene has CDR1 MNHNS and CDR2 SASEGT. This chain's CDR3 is CASSDRGPGSNQPQHF. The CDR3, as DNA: TGTGCCAGCAGTGACAGGGGCCCTGGGAGCAATCAGCCCCAGCATTTT.

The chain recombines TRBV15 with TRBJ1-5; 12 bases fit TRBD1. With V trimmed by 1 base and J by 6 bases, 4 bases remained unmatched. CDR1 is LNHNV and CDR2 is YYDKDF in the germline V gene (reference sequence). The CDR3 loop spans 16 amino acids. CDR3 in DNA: TGTGCCACCAGCAGAGGGGGGACAGGGGGCGGTCAGCCCCAGCATTTT. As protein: CATSRGGTGGGQPQHF.

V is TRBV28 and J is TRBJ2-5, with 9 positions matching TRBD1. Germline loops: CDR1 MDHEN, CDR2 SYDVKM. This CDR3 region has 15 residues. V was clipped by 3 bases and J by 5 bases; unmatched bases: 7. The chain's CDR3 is CASSLGTGRRETQYF. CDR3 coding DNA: TGTGCCAGCAGTTTGGGGACAGGGCGAAGGGAGACCCAGTACTTC.

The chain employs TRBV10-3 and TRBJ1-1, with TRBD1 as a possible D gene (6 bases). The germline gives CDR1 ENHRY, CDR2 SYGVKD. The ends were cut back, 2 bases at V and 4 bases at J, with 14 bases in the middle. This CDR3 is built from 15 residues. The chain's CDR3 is CAISEEDSGTTEAFF. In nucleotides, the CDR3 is TGTGCCATCAGTGAGGAGGACAGTGGAACCACTGAAGCTTTCTTT.